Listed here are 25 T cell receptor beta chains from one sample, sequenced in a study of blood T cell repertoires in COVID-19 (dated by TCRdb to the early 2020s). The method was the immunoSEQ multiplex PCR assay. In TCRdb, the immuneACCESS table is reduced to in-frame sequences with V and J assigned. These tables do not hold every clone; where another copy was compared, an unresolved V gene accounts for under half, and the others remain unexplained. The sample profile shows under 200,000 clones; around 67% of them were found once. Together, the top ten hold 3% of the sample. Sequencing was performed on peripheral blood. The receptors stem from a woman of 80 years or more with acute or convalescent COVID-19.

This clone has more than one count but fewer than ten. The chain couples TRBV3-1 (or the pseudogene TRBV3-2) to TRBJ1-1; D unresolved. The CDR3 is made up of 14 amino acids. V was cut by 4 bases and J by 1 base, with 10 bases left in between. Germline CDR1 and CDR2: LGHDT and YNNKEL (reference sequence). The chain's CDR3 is CASSLLAGNTEAFF. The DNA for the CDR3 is TGTGCCAGCAGCCTTTTAGCGGGGAACACTGAAGCTTTCTTT.

The CDR3 spells CASSRGRQGPVTGELFF. The CDR3 DNA reads TGTGCCAGCAGCCGAGGACGCCAGGGCCCGGTTACCGGGGAGCTGTTTTTT. The V call is TRBV7-9, the J call TRBJ2-2, with D perhaps matching TRBD1 (5 bases). Germline CDR1 SEHNR, CDR2 FQNEAQ (reference sequence). The CDR3 runs to 17 residues. V lost 5 bases to trimming and J lost 5 bases, with 21 bases between them.

The CDR3 DNA sequence: TGTGCCAGCAGTGGGGGAGGGGTCACAGATACGCAGTATTTT. This codes for CASSGGGVTDTQYF. The chain uses TRBV2 and TRBJ2-3; the match to TRBD2 covers 7 bases. Germline V CDR1 and CDR2: SNHLY, FYNNEI. The CDR3 runs 14 residues. The V segment lost 4 bases and the J segment 2 bases; nucleotides outside the gene matches: 3.

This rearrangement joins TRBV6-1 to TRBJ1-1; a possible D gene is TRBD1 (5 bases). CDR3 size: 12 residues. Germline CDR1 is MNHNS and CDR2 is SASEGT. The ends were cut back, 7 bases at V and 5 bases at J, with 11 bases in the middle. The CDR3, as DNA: TGTGCCAGCACGCCCGGGGGTACTGAAGCTTTCTTT. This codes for CASTPGGTEAFF.

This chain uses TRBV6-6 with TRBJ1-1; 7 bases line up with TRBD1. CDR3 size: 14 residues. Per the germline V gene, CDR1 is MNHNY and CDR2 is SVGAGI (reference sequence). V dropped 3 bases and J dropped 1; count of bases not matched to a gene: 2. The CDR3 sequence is CASSYGTENTEAFF. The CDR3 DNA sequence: TGTGCCAGCAGTTATGGGACAGAGAACACTGAAGCTTTCTTT.

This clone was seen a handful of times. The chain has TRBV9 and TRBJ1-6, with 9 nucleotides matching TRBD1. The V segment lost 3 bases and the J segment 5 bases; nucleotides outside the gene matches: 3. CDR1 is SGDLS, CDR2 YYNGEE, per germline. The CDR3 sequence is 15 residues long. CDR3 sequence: CASSGGQGNNSPLHF. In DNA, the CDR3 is TGTGCCAGCAGCGGAGGACAGGGGAATAATTCACCCCTCCACTTT.

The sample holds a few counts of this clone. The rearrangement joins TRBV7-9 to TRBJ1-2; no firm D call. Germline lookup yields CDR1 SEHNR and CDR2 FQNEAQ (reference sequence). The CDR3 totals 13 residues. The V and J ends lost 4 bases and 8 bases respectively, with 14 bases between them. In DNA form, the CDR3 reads TGTGCCAGCAGCTCGAGAGAGGGAAAGGGCTACACCTTC. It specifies CASSSREGKGYTF. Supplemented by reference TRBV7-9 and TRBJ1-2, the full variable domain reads DTGVSQNPRHKITKRGQNVTFRCDPISEHNRLYWYRQTLGQGPEFLTYFQNEAQLEKSRLLSDRFSAERPKGSFSTLEIQRTEQGDSAMYLCASSSREGKGYTFGSGTRLTVV.

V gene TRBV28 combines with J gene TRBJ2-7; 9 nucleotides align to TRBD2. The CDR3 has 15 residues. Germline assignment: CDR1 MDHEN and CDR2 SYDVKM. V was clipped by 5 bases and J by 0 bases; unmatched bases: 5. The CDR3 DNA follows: TGTGCCAGCAGTCAATCTAGCGGGGCCTCCTACGAGCAGTACTTC. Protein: CASSQSSGASYEQYF. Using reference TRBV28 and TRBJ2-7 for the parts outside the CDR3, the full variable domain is DVKVTQSSRYLVKRTGEKVFLECVQDMDHENMFWYRQDPGLGLRLIYFSYDVKMKEKGDIPEGYSVSREKKERFSLILESASTNQTSMYLCASSQSSGASYEQYFGPGTRLTVT.

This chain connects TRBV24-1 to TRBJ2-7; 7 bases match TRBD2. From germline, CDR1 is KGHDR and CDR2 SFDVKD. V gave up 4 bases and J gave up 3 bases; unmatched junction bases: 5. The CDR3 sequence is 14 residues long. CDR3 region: CATSDPGTNYEQYF. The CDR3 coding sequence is TGTGCCACCAGTGACCCCGGGACTAACTACGAGCAGTACTTC.

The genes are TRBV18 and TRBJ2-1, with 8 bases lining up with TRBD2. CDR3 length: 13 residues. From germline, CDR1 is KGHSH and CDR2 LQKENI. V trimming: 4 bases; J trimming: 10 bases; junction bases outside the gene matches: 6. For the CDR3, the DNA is TGTGCCAGCTCACTCGATAGCGGGATGGAGCAGTTCTTC. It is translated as CASSLDSGMEQFF.

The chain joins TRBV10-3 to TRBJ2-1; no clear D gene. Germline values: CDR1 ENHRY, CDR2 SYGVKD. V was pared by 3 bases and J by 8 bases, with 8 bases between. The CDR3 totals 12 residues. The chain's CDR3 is CAISDRSDEQFF. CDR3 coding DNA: TGTGCCATCAGTGACCGTAGTGATGAGCAGTTCTTC.

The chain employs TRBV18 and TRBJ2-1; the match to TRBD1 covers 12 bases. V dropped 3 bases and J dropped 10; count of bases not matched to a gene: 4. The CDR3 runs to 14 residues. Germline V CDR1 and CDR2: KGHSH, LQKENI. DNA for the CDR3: TGTGCCAGCTCACCGGGACAGGGGGCAGGAGAGCAGTTCTTC. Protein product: CASSPGQGAGEQFF.

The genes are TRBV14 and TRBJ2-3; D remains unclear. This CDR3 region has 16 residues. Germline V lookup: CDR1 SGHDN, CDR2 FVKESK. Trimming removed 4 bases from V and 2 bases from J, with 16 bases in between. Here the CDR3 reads CASSPSRWASTDTQYF. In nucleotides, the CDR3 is TGTGCCAGCAGCCCATCTCGTTGGGCCTCCACAGATACGCAGTATTTT.

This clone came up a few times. The CDR3 is CASSPNLNTEAFF. The DNA of the CDR3 is TGTGCCAGCAGTCCCAATCTGAACACTGAAGCTTTCTTT. The gene calls are TRBV12-3 or TRBV12-4 and TRBJ1-1; D uncertain. This CDR3 comprises 13 residues. V was cut by 5 bases and J by 0 bases, with 7 bases left in between.

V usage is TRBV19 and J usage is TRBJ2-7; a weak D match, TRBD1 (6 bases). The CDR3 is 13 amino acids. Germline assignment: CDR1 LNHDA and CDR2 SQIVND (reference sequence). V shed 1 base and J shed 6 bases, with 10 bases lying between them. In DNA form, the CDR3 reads TGTGCCAGTAGTATAGTAGCAGGGGCCGAGCAGTACTTC. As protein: CASSIVAGAEQYF. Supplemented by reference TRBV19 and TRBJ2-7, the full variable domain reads DGGITQSPKYLFRKEGQNVTLSCEQNLNHDAMYWYRQDPGQGLRLIYYSQIVNDFQKGDIAEGYSVSREKKESFPLTVTSAQKNPTAFYLCASSIVAGAEQYFGPGTRLTVT.

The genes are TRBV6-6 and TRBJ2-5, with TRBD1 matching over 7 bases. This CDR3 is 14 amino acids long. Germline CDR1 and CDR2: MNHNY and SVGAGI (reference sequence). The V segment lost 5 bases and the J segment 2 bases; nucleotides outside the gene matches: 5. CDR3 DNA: TGTGCCAGCAGTACCGGACAGGAACAAGAGACCCAGTACTTC. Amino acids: CASSTGQEQETQYF.

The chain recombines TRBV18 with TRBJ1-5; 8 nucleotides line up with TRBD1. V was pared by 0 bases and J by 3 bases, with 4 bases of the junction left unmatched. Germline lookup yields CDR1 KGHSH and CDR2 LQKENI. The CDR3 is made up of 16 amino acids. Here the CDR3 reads CASSPPQGAANQPQHF. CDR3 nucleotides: TGTGCCAGCTCACCACCGCAGGGGGCAGCCAATCAGCCCCAGCATTTT.

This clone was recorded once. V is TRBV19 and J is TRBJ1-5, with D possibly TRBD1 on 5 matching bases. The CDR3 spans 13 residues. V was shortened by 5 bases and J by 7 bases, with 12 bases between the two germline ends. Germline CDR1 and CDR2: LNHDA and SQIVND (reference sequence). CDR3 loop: CASSLQGGQPQHF. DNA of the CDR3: TGTGCCAGTAGTTTGCAGGGAGGACAGCCCCAGCATTTT.

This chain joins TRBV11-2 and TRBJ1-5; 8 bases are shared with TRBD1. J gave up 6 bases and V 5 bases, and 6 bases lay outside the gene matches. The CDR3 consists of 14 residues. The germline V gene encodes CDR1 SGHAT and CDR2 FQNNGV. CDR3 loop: CASSLDREGQPQHF. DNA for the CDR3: TGTGCCAGCAGCCTGGACAGGGAAGGTCAGCCCCAGCATTTT.

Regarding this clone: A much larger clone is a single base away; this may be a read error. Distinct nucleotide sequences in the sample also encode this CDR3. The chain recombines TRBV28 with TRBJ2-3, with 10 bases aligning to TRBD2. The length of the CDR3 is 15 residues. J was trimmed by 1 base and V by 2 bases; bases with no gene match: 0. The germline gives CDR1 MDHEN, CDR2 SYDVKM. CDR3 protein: CASSLGLAGTDTQYF. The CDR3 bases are TGTGCCAGCAGTTTAGGACTAGCGGGCACAGATACGCAGTATTTT.

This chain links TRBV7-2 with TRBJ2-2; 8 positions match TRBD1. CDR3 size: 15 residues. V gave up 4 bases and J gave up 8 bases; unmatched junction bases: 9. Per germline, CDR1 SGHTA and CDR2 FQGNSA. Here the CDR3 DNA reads TGTGCCAGCAGCTATAGGACAGGGTTTAGTGGGGAGCTGTTTTTT. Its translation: CASSYRTGFSGELFF.

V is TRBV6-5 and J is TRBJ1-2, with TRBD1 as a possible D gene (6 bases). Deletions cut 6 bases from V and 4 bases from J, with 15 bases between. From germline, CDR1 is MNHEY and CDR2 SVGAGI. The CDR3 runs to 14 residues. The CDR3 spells CASSYRTDGYGYTF. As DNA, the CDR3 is TGTGCCAGCAGCTACCGGACAGATGGCTATGGCTACACCTTC.

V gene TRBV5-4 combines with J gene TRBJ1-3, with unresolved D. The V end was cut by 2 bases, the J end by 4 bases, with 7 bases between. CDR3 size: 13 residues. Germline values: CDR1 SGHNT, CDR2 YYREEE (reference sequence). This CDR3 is CASSFNPGNTIYF. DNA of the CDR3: TGTGCCAGCAGCTTTAATCCCGGAAACACCATATATTTT.

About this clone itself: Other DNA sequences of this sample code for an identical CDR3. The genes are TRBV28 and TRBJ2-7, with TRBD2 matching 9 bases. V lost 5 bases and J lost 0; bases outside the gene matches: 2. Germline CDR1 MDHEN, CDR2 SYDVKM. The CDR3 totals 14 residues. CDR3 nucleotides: TGTGCCAGCAGTATTAGCGGGAGCTCCTACGAGCAGTACTTC. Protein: CASSISGSSYEQYF.

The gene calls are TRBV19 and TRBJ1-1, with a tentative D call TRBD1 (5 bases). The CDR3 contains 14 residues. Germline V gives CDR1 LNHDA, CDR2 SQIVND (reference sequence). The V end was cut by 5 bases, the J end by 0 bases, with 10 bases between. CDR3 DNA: TGTGCCAGTAGTTTACAGGTTTTGAACACTGAAGCTTTCTTT. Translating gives CASSLQVLNTEAFF. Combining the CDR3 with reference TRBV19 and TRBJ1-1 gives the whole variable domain DGGITQSPKYLFRKEGQNVTLSCEQNLNHDAMYWYRQDPGQGLRLIYYSQIVNDFQKGDIAEGYSVSREKKESFPLTVTSAQKNPTAFYLCASSLQVLNTEAFFGQGTRLTVV.